The 17 T cell receptor beta chains in this list originate from one sample, sequenced in a study of blood T cell repertoires in COVID-19. This table comes from immunoSEQ multiplex PCR, and its TCRdb copy is limited to in-frame clones, with some not included. The data hold approximately 220,000 clones, with roughly 90% observed a single time. Sequenced material: PBMCs or T cells enriched from blood (not recorded which). These TCRs come from a woman aged 25 to 45 who had recovered from COVID-19.

The chain employs TRBV27 and TRBJ2-7; tentative D call: TRBD1 (6 bases). V lost 5 bases, J lost 4 bases, and 15 bases lay in between. The germline V gene has CDR1 MNHEY and CDR2 SMNVEV (reference sequence). The CDR3 loop spans 14 amino acids. Written as DNA, the CDR3 is TGTGCCAGCAGTACCACAGGGAAGTGGTACGAGCAGTACTTC. Residues: CASSTTGKWYEQYF.

The gene calls are TRBV5-1 and TRBJ1-2, with D unresolved. There are 14 residues in the CDR3. V was cut by 0 bases and J by 2 bases, with 8 bases left in between. From germline, CDR1 is SGHRS and CDR2 YFSETQ. CDR3 protein: CASSLEPTNYGYTF. CDR3 DNA sequence: TGCGCCAGCAGCTTGGAACCCACAAACTATGGCTACACCTTC. The entire variable domain, with the rest obtained from reference TRBV5-1 and TRBJ1-2, is as follows: KAGVTQTPRYLIKTRGQQVTLSCSPISGHRSVSWYQQTPGQGLQFLFEYFSETQRNKGNFPGRFSGRQFSNSRSEMNVSTLELGDSALYLCASSLEPTNYGYTFGSGTRLTVV.

This sequence joins TRBV7-8 and TRBJ1-2; a possible D gene is TRBD1 (6 bases). The CDR3 totals 14 residues. V lost 4 bases to trimming and J lost 7 bases, with 16 bases between them. Germline-derived CDR1 and CDR2 are SGHVS and FQNEAQ. CDR3 residues: CASSYNAQGRGYTF. CDR3 nucleotide sequence: TGTGCCAGCAGCTACAATGCACAGGGTCGTGGCTACACCTTC.

The chain uses TRBV7-2 and TRBJ1-6; 8 bases map to TRBD1. Germline V gene data show CDR1 as SGHTA and CDR2 as FQGNSA. CDR3 length equals 15 residues. With 5 bases clipped from V and 8 bases from J, the junction kept 8 bases outside the gene matches. The CDR3 DNA reads TGTGCCAGCAGCGGACAGGGTAGGAATTATTCACCCCTCCACTTT. The encoded protein is CASSGQGRNYSPLHF.

This rearrangement joins TRBV7-9 to TRBJ1-5; the D gene is possibly TRBD1 (5 bases). Per the germline V gene, CDR1 is SEHNR and CDR2 is FQNEAQ (reference sequence). The CDR3 is made up of 15 amino acids. Trimming pared 4 bases from V and 2 bases from J, leaving 12 bases between. The CDR3 sequence is CASSSVGGGNQPQHF. The DNA of the CDR3 is TGTGCCAGCAGCTCAGTCGGGGGTGGCAATCAGCCCCAGCATTTT. Using reference TRBV7-9 and TRBJ1-5 for the parts outside the CDR3, the full variable domain is DTGVSQNPRHKITKRGQNVTFRCDPISEHNRLYWYRQTLGQGPEFLTYFQNEAQLEKSRLLSDRFSAERPKGSFSTLEIQRTEQGDSAMYLCASSSVGGGNQPQHFGDGTRLSIL.

The V gene is TRBV6-6, the J gene TRBJ1-2, with TRBD1 matching 9 bases. CDR1 is MNHNY and CDR2 is SVGAGI in the germline V gene (reference sequence). V was clipped by 10 bases and J by 3 bases; unmatched bases: 9. The CDR3 contains 14 residues. CDR3 coding DNA: TGTGCCACCGGGACAGGGATTGAAGACTATGGCTACACCTTC. This codes for CATGTGIEDYGYTF.

This clone was observed a single time. This rearrangement joins TRBV11-2 to TRBJ2-3; D might be TRBD2 (6 bases). The CDR3 length is 15 residues. Trimming took 1 base from V and 4 from J, leaving 12 bases between them. CDR1 is SGHAT, CDR2 FQNNGV, per germline. The DNA of the CDR3 is TGTGCCAGCAGCTTAGGGCCGGGAGCCCCAGATACGCAGTATTTT. It is translated as CASSLGPGAPDTQYF.

The J gene is TRBJ1-3, the V gene TRBV4-3; no definite D call. Germline CDR1 and CDR2: LGHNA and YSLEER. This CDR3 is 15 amino acids long. V lost 4 bases to trimming and J lost 8 bases, with 18 bases between them. The CDR3 coding sequence is TGCGCCAGCAGCCTGGTCCTTGGGCAATTCGACACCATATATTTT. Translating it yields CASSLVLGQFDTIYF.

V usage is TRBV4-1 and J usage is TRBJ1-2, with a weak D call TRBD1 (6 bases). Trimming took off 3 bases at V and 1 base at J, with 12 bases between the two ends. Germline-derived CDR1 and CDR2 are MGHRA and YSYEKL. The CDR3 extends over 15 amino acids. CDR3 sequence reads: CASSHIYRDNYGYTF. Written as DNA, the CDR3 is TGCGCCAGCAGCCATATCTACAGGGATAACTATGGCTACACCTTC.

The rearrangement links TRBV5-8 to TRBJ1-2; D is unclear. This CDR3 region has 13 residues. Germline V CDR1 and CDR2: SGHTS, YDEGEE. Trimming removed 0 bases from V and 4 bases from J, with 7 bases in between. CDR3 DNA: TGTGCCAGCAGCTTGGCCGGGAGCTATGGCTACACCTTC. Translated, it gives CASSLAGSYGYTF.

This chain connects TRBV6-5 to TRBJ2-7, with TRBD1 as a possible D gene (6 bases). The CDR3 runs to 13 residues. The germline CDR1 and CDR2 sequences are MNHEY and SVGAGI. The V gene lost 0 bases and the J gene lost 5 bases, with 8 bases spanning the gap. The CDR3: CASSYSDSDEQYF. Here the CDR3 DNA reads TGTGCCAGCAGTTACTCGGACAGTGACGAGCAGTACTTC.

The chain joins TRBV5-8 to TRBJ1-3; tentatively, D is TRBD1 (6 bases). Germline loops: CDR1 SGHTS, CDR2 YDEGEE. This CDR3 region has 14 residues. Trimming cost V 4 bases and J 0 bases, with 8 bases left between them. CDR3: CASSPGVSGNTIYF. DNA of the CDR3: TGTGCCAGCAGCCCAGGGGTCTCTGGAAACACCATATATTTT.

This chain connects TRBV4-2 to TRBJ1-6; D is unclear. CDR3 length equals 16 residues. Trimming stripped 1 base from V and 7 bases from J, with 14 bases between. The germline gives CDR1 LGHNA, CDR2 YNFKEQ. The CDR3 region has the DNA TGTGCCAGCAGCCAAGGAGAGGGAAGTAGGAATTCACCCCTCCACTTT. Its translation: CASSQGEGSRNSPLHF.

The rearrangement joins TRBV12-3 or TRBV12-4 to TRBJ1-6; maybe TRBD1 (5 bases). Trimming shortened V by 6 bases and J by 7 bases, and 7 bases separated the two germline ends. This CDR3 contains 12 residues. The CDR3 protein is CASRWGNSPLHF. In nucleotides, the CDR3 is TGTGCCAGCAGATGGGGCAATTCACCCCTCCACTTT.

The chain carries TRBV18 and TRBJ2-5, with D possibly TRBD2 on 6 matching bases. The CDR3 spans 14 residues. The germline V gene has CDR1 KGHSH and CDR2 LQKENI. Trimming removed 6 bases from V and 5 bases from J, with 16 bases in between. This chain's CDR3 is CASSKTGEGETQYF. The CDR3 DNA sequence: TGTGCCAGCTCCAAGACGGGAGAAGGGGAGACCCAGTACTTC.

CDR3 bases: TGCAGCGCAATCTCAGGTTACAATGAGCAGTTCTTC. This gives the protein CSAISGYNEQFF. J is TRBJ2-1 and V is TRBV29-1; no clear D gene. V was clipped by 7 bases and J by 4 bases, with 11 bases between them. CDR1 is SQVTM, CDR2 ANQGSEA, per germline. CDR3 length: 12 amino acids.

CDR3 protein: CASGNRGLNSPLHF. The CDR3 DNA follows: TGTGCCAGCGGGAACAGGGGGCTGAATTCACCCCTCCACTTT. The V and J genes are TRBV6-5 and TRBJ1-6; TRBD1 aligns across 9 bases. Germline lookup yields CDR1 MNHEY and CDR2 SVGAGI. Trimming removed 8 bases from V and 7 bases from J; junction bases left unmatched: 6. This CDR3 region has 14 residues.